The 3 T cell receptor beta chains below were found in one sample sequenced in a study of blood T cell repertoires in COVID-19. Repertoires were generated with immunoSEQ multiplex PCR, while TCRdb's copy carries only in-frame clones and drops some. The data hold some 140,000 clones, with about 80% observed a single time. The sequenced sample was peripheral blood. The receptors stem from a woman in her sixties or seventies with COVID-19, enrolled during active disease.

The chain links TRBV9 to TRBJ1-5; D ambiguous. Trimming stripped 2 bases from V and 2 bases from J, with 11 bases between. CDR1 SGDLS and CDR2 YYNGEE come from the germline V gene. The CDR3 sequence is 15 residues long. The CDR3 loop is CASSVGRNRNQPQHF. CDR3 sequence (DNA): TGTGCCAGCAGCGTGGGCAGGAACCGCAATCAGCCCCAGCATTTT.

This chain uses TRBV5-8 with TRBJ1-2; perhaps TRBD1 as D (5 bases). This CDR3 is 15 amino acids long. The germline gives CDR1 SGHTS, CDR2 YDEGEE. V was trimmed by 9 bases and J by 0 bases, leaving 18 bases between them. DNA of the CDR3: TGTGCCACCTGGTGGGGCCACCTGTCTAACTATGGCTACACCTTC. It codes for CATWWGHLSNYGYTF.

The chain has TRBV6-5 and TRBJ1-4; a possible D gene is TRBD1 (5 bases). The CDR3 is 13 amino acids. V gave up 8 bases and J gave up 11 bases, with 18 bases separating them. Germline loops: CDR1 MNHEY, CDR2 SVGAGI. The CDR3 DNA reads as TGTGCCAGCGGTTCAGGGATGGGGTGGAAACTGTTTTTT. It yields the protein CASGSGMGWKLFF.